The present TCR beta chain was sequenced within a study of T cell changes during pregnancy in multiple sclerosis. Germline V lookup: CDR1 GTSNPN, CDR2 SVGIG (reference sequence). Trimming left V 1 base short and J 4 bases short, with 7 bases between. The length of the CDR3 is 12 residues. Measured with immunoSEQ multiplex PCR; TCRdb has only the in-frame clones, and not every one. The repertoire consists of tens of thousands of clones, with about 91% occurring once and the leading ten covering over 1.1%. Sequences were derived from peripheral blood, sampled before pregnancy. The clonotype comes from a female donor with multiple sclerosis, enrolled in a pregnancy study. The chain is built from TRBV30 and TRBJ1-2; tentative D call: TRBD1 (5 bases). CDR3 DNA sequence: TGTGCCTGGAGTGAAGACAGCTATGGCTACACCTTC. It is translated as CAWSEDSYGYTF.